This T cell receptor (beta chain) was obtained from a study of blood T cell repertoires in COVID-19. CDR3 length: 17 amino acids. V was pared by 4 bases and J by 5 bases, with 20 bases between. Germline CDR1 reads PRHDT; CDR2 reads FYEKMQ (reference sequence). This table comes from immunoSEQ multiplex PCR, and its TCRdb copy is limited to in-frame clones, with some not included. This table holds about 230,000 clones, 80% to 90% found once. Sequenced input: PBMCs or T cells enriched from blood (not recorded which). The clonotype originates from a woman in her forties or fifties in a cohort exposed to, infected with or recovered from COVID-19 (not recorded which). This rearrangement joins TRBV13 to TRBJ2-2, with D tentatively TRBD1 (6 bases). Here the CDR3 reads CASSSNLDRTPTGELFF. Written as DNA, the CDR3 is TGTGCCAGCAGCTCCAACCTGGACAGAACGCCGACCGGGGAGCTGTTTTTT.